The source of this TCR beta chain is a study of blood T cell repertoires in COVID-19. Generated by immunoSEQ multiplex PCR, the TCRdb table keeps only in-frame clones and is missing some. The sample shows about 35,000 clones, approximately 80% of them seen only once. Germline V gene data show CDR1 as SQVTM and CDR2 as ANQGSEA. This CDR3 has 14 residues. Trimming at V came to 7 bases and at J to 4 bases, leaving 11 bases not matched to a gene. The sequence was collected from a woman in her 70s with acute or convalescent COVID-19. The J gene is TRBJ2-5, the V gene TRBV29-1; 8 nucleotides agree with TRBD1. Sequencing used peripheral blood. CDR3 nucleotide sequence: TGCAGCGCCCAACGGGACAGGCGGGGAGAGACCCAGTACTTC. This translates into CSAQRDRRGETQYF.